These T cell receptor beta chains were read from a single sample in a study of graft-versus-host responses after intestinal transplantation. TCRdb's copy holds only in-frame clones and misses some; the assay was immunoSEQ multiplex PCR. The sample carries 80,000 to 100,000 clones, 91% recorded once. These receptors have no identified antigens. The sample consisted of unstimulated CD4+ T cells sorted from spleen or lymph node cells, taken before transplant. Receptors were obtained from a human donor who was the organ donor for an intestinal transplant. Each CDR3 is given with its conserved first and last residue. The D gene is left open where the match is weak. The size of a clone is reported for some rows only, either as once, few or many, or as a class for expanded clones.

v_gene: TRBV9
j_gene: TRBJ2-7
abundance: -
d_gene: TRBD2
CDR3nt: TGTGCCAGCAGCGTAGGAGCGGGGGCCTACGAGCAGTACTTC
CDR3aa: CASSVGAGAYEQYF

v_gene: TRBV12-2
j_gene: TRBJ2-5
abundance: -
d_gene: -
CDR3nt: TGTGCAAGTCGCTCAAGGGGCGGGGGGTCCCCAGAGACCCAGTACTTC
CDR3aa: CASRSRGGGSPETQYF

v_gene: TRBV5-1
j_gene: TRBJ2-3
abundance: -
d_gene: -
CDR3nt: TGCGCCAGCAGCTTGGAGAGGAGCCGAACAGATACGCAGTATTTT
CDR3aa: CASSLERSRTDTQYF

v_gene: TRBV13
j_gene: TRBJ1-6
abundance: -
d_gene: -
CDR3nt: TGTGCCAGCAGCTTAGATGGGGCCGAGAATTCACCCCTCCACTTT
CDR3aa: CASSLDGAENSPLHF

v_gene: TRBV4-1
j_gene: TRBJ2-3
abundance: -
d_gene: TRBD1
CDR3nt: TGCGCCAGCAGCCATCAGGGGACAGGGAGAGATACGCAGTATTTT
CDR3aa: CASSHQGTGRDTQYF

v_gene: TRBV7-2
j_gene: TRBJ2-2
abundance: -
d_gene: TRBD1
CDR3nt: TGTGCCAGCAGCTTTAGGACAGGGAACACCGGGGAGCTGTTTTTT
CDR3aa: CASSFRTGNTGELFF

v_gene: TRBV30
j_gene: TRBJ2-7
abundance: -
d_gene: -
CDR3nt: TGTGCCTGGAGTCTTAGGGGGATTAGCTCCTACGAGCAGTACTTC
CDR3aa: CAWSLRGISSYEQYF

v_gene: TRBV4-2
j_gene: TRBJ1-2
abundance: -
d_gene: -
CDR3nt: TGTGCCAGCAGCCAAGATCGTGTTAGCCCTTATGGCTACACCTTC
CDR3aa: CASSQDRVSPYGYTF

v_gene: TRBV19
j_gene: TRBJ2-7
abundance: -
d_gene: -
CDR3nt: TGTGCCAGTAGTCCCTCTAGCACCTACGAGCAGTACTTC
CDR3aa: CASSPSSTYEQYF

v_gene: TRBV4-2
j_gene: TRBJ1-2
abundance: -
d_gene: TRBD1
CDR3nt: TGTGCCAGCAGCCAAGATGGCGGACAGGGCTATGGCTACACCTTC
CDR3aa: CASSQDGGQGYGYTF

v_gene: TRBV4-1
j_gene: TRBJ1-4
abundance: few
d_gene: -
CDR3nt: TGCGCCAGCAGCCCGTCAGGGGCTACAACTAATGAAAAACTGTTTTTT
CDR3aa: CASSPSGATTNEKLFF

v_gene: TRBV19
j_gene: TRBJ2-2
abundance: -
d_gene: -
CDR3nt: TGTGCCAGTAGTATGGCTTCGAACACCGGGGAGCTGTTTTTT
CDR3aa: CASSMASNTGELFF

v_gene: TRBV30
j_gene: TRBJ2-1
abundance: -
d_gene: -
CDR3nt: TGTGCCTGGAGCTTGGCAGGGTCGGAGTTCTTC
CDR3aa: CAWSLAGSEFF

v_gene: TRBV5-6
j_gene: TRBJ1-2
abundance: -
d_gene: -
CDR3nt: TGTGCCAGCAGCTTGGATTTTACAGAAGTTAACTATGGCTACACCTTC
CDR3aa: CASSLDFTEVNYGYTF

v_gene: TRBV4-1
j_gene: TRBJ2-5
abundance: -
d_gene: TRBD2
CDR3nt: TGCGCCAGCAGCAGTGGCGGGGGGGCGTCGGGAGAGACCCAGTACTTC
CDR3aa: CASSSGGGASGETQYF

v_gene: TRBV6-1
j_gene: TRBJ2-4
abundance: -
d_gene: -
CDR3nt: TGTGCCAGCGCAGCCGGGACTTTAGGCAAAAACATTCAGTACTTC
CDR3aa: CASAAGTLGKNIQYF